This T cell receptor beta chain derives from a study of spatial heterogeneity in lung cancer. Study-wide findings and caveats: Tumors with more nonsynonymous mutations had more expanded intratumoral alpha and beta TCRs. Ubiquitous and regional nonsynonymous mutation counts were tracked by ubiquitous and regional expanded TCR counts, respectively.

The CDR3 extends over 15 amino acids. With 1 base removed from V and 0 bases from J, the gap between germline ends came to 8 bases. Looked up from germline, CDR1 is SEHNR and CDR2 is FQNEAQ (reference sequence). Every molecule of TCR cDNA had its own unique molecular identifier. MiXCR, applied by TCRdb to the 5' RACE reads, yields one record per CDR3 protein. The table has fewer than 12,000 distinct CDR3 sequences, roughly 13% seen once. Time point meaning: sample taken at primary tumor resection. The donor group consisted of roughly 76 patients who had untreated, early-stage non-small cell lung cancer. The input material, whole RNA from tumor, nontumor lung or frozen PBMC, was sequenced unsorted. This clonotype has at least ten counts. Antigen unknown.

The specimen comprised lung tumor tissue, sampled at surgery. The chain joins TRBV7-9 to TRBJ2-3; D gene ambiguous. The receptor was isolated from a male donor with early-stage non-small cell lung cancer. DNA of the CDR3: TGTGCCAGCAGCTTAGGCCAGATTAGCACAGATACGCAGTATTTT. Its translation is CASSLGQISTDTQYF.